This entry lists 31 T cell receptor beta chains sequenced from one sample in a study of early T cells in non-severe SARS-CoV-2 infection. TCRdb processed the 5' RACE reads anew with MiXCR; each CDR3 protein has one entry. In the table there are around 60,000 distinct CDR3 sequences, approximately 11% of which are singletons. Sequenced input: whole blood. The receptor set was obtained from an adult who was a healthcare worker with PCR-confirmed SARS-CoV-2 infection or an uninfected control (not recorded which).

This clonotype has only a few counts. The V and J genes are TRBV7-3 and TRBJ2-3; 8 bases fit TRBD1. From germline, CDR1 is SGHTA and CDR2 FQGTGA. CDR3 length: 15 amino acids. The V segment lost 1 base and the J segment 6 bases; nucleotides outside the gene matches: 6. The CDR3 DNA is TGTGCCAGCAGCTTAAGGCAGGGGGCTGGGGATACGCAGTATTTT. As protein: CASSLRQGAGDTQYF.

This clonotype has just a few counts. The J gene is TRBJ2-3, the V gene TRBV7-3, with a weak D call TRBD1 (6 bases). The ends were cut back, 2 bases at V and 4 bases at J, with 10 bases in the middle. The CDR3 length is 14 residues. Per the germline V gene, CDR1 is SGHTA and CDR2 is FQGTGA. The CDR3 bases are TGTGCCAGCAGCTTATTTTCAGGGGCAGATACGCAGTATTTT. Its protein product is CASSLFSGADTQYF.

This clonotype was recorded many times. V and J are TRBV6-5 and TRBJ1-1; TRBD1 agrees at 7 bases. CDR3 size: 13 residues. Per germline, CDR1 MNHEY and CDR2 SVGAGI. Trimming removed 6 bases from V and 4 bases from J; junction bases left unmatched: 5. The DNA for the CDR3 is TGTGCCAGCAGCCGACAGGGAACCACTGAAGCTTTCTTT. This codes for CASSRQGTTEAFF.

The chain combines TRBV7-9 with TRBJ2-2; D remains ambiguous. Trimming removed 7 bases from V and 4 bases from J, with 16 bases in between. CDR1 SEHNR and CDR2 FQNEAQ come from the germline V gene (reference sequence). The length of the CDR3 is 15 residues. Here the CDR3 reads CASINGVMTTGELFF. The CDR3 DNA is TGTGCCAGCATCAATGGGGTGATGACCACCGGGGAGCTGTTTTTT.

This rearrangement joins TRBV6-2 or TRBV6-3 to TRBJ2-1; TRBD2 matches 13 bases. Germline V gene data show CDR1 as MNHEY and CDR2 as SVGEGT. This CDR3 is 17 amino acids long. The junction had 8 bases not matched to a gene; V was cut back by 6 bases and J by 3 bases. The CDR3 DNA is TGTGCCAGCAGAAAACCGGGACTAGCGGGAATCTACAATGAGCAGTTCTTC. Protein: CASRKPGLAGIYNEQFF.

This clonotype was recorded many times. The chain links TRBV27 to TRBJ2-1, with D possibly matching TRBD1 (6 bases). Trimming cost V 8 bases and J 4 bases, with 12 bases left between them. The CDR3 totals 13 residues. Germline V gene sequence: CDR1 MNHEY, CDR2 SMNVEV (reference sequence). In DNA, the CDR3 is TGTGCCAGCCGGCAACAGGGTTACAATGAGCAGTTCTTC. Its translation: CASRQQGYNEQFF.

The V and J genes are TRBV5-1 and TRBJ2-2; D could derive from TRBD1 or TRBD2 (5 bases each). The V end lost 2 bases, the J end lost 4 bases, and 9 bases lay between the germline ends. Germline CDR1 reads SGHRS; CDR2 reads YFSETQ. The CDR3 has 14 residues. DNA for the CDR3: TGCGCCAGCAGCTTATGGGGGAGCACCGGGGAGCTGTTTTTT. Encoded protein: CASSLWGSTGELFF.

This clonotype was seen only a few times. This chain connects TRBV4-1 to TRBJ2-5; D not certain. V lost 2 bases to trimming and J lost 0 bases, with 10 bases between them. Germline V gene data show CDR1 as MGHRA and CDR2 as YSYEKL. The CDR3 runs to 15 residues. CDR3 sequence reads: CASSQKETYQETQYF. CDR3 sequence (DNA): TGCGCCAGCAGCCAAAAGGAAACCTACCAAGAGACCCAGTACTTC.

This clonotype was seen a handful of times. The rearrangement joins TRBV3-1 to TRBJ2-1; D tentatively fits TRBD1 or TRBD2 (6 bases each). V gave up 4 bases and J gave up 9 bases, with 16 bases separating them. This CDR3 contains 14 residues. The germline CDR1 and CDR2 sequences are LGHDT and YNNKEL (reference sequence). The CDR3 loop is CASSPGWGRGEQFF. CDR3 coding DNA: TGTGCCAGCAGCCCGGGCTGGGGGCGGGGTGAGCAGTTCTTC.

Many counts were recorded for this clonotype. The chain is built from TRBV29-1 and TRBJ1-2; no reliable D call. The CDR3 has 10 amino acids. Germline loops: CDR1 SQVTM, CDR2 ANQGSEA. The V gene lost 7 bases and the J gene lost 5 bases, with 8 bases spanning the gap. This CDR3 reads CSDSKYGYTF. CDR3 sequence (DNA): TGCAGCGACAGCAAATATGGCTACACCTTC.

The sample holds many counts of this clonotype. The V call is TRBV7-9, the J call TRBJ2-2, with D tentatively TRBD2 (6 bases). V was shortened by 5 bases and J by 5 bases, with 18 bases between the two germline ends. The germline V gene encodes CDR1 SEHNR and CDR2 FQNEAQ (reference sequence). This CDR3 is built from 16 residues. This CDR3 is CASSPTRGGGTGELFF. DNA for the CDR3: TGTGCCAGCAGCCCCACTCGGGGAGGTGGAACCGGGGAGCTGTTTTTT.

CDR3 residues: CATSVSRDSLNYGYTF. In DNA, the CDR3 is TGTGCCACCTCCGTCAGCCGGGACAGCCTCAACTATGGCTACACCTTC. The rearrangement links TRBV27 to TRBJ1-2, with 7 bases fitting TRBD1. The CDR3 is 16 residues long. Germline assignment: CDR1 MNHEY and CDR2 SMNVEV (reference sequence). The V and J ends lost 10 bases and 2 bases, in that order; junction bases with no gene match: 16.

CDR3 sequence reads: CASRTGTSGRVDEQFF. DNA of the CDR3: TGCGCCAGCAGGACCGGGACTAGCGGGAGGGTGGATGAGCAGTTCTTC. This chain connects TRBV5-1 to TRBJ2-1, with 16 bases identical to TRBD2. CDR3 length: 16 amino acids. The ends lost 5 bases at V and 8 bases at J; junction bases unmatched: 7. Germline V gene data show CDR1 as SGHRS and CDR2 as YFSETQ.

This clonotype has ten or more counts. V gene TRBV6-6 combines with J gene TRBJ1-6, with 7 bases matching TRBD1. The ends lost 2 bases at V and 6 bases at J; junction bases unmatched: 7. Germline CDR1 and CDR2: MNHNY and SVGAGI (reference sequence). The CDR3 is made up of 16 amino acids. The CDR3 sequence is CASSYKQGSGNSPLHF. CDR3 bases: TGTGCCAGCAGTTACAAACAGGGGAGCGGTAATTCACCCCTCCACTTT.

This clonotype was seen many times. J is TRBJ1-2 and V is TRBV24-1; 9 nucleotides agree with TRBD1. The CDR3 runs 13 residues. CDR1 and CDR2 from the germline V gene are KGHDR and SFDVKD. V lost 4 bases to trimming and J lost 9 bases; unmatched junction nucleotides: 5. The CDR3 DNA is TGTGCCACCAGTGACCCGGGACAGGGCCGCTACACCTTC. Residues: CATSDPGQGRYTF.

As for this clonotype: A much larger clone differs by one base, so this may be a read error. The genes are TRBV2 and TRBJ2-1; the D is unclear. This CDR3 contains 15 residues. V was pared by 5 bases and J by 0 bases, with 11 bases between. Germline values: CDR1 SNHLY, CDR2 FYNNEI. CDR3 coding DNA: TGTGCCAGCAGTATCGGCCGTGGCTCCTACAATGAGCAGTTCTTC. It specifies CASSIGRGSYNEQFF.

This chain links TRBV7-8 with TRBJ2-5; a weak D match, TRBD2 (6 bases). The CDR3 is 16 residues long. Germline V lookup: CDR1 SGHVS, CDR2 FQNEAQ. Trimming left V 6 bases short and J 5 bases short, with 22 bases between. DNA of the CDR3: TGTGCCAGCAGTGCACGTCGGACGGGACTTGCCGAGACCCAGTACTTC. Translating it yields CASSARRTGLAETQYF.

The genes are TRBV7-2 and TRBJ1-1, with TRBD1 matching 7 bases. The CDR3 extends over 13 amino acids. Per the germline V gene, CDR1 is SGHTA and CDR2 is FQGNSA. V shed 5 bases, J shed 9 bases, and the junction held 9 bases outside the gene matches. The CDR3 protein is CASSTQGGSKAFF. As DNA, the CDR3 is TGTGCCAGCAGCACGCAGGGGGGGTCCAAAGCTTTCTTT.

This clonotype was picked up a small number of times. This chain connects TRBV6-2 or TRBV6-3 to TRBJ2-7; D unresolved. CDR1 and CDR2 (germline): MNHEY, SVGEGT. With 6 bases removed from V and 4 bases from J, the gap between germline ends came to 10 bases. The CDR3 is 12 residues long. CDR3 nucleotide sequence: TGTGCCAGCAGCCCGAATAGTTACGAGCAGTACTTC. The encoded protein is CASSPNSYEQYF.

This clonotype has ten or more counts. J is TRBJ1-6 and V is TRBV9; D uncertain. The CDR3 consists of 13 residues. Trimming took 0 bases from V and 6 from J, leaving 4 bases between them. Per germline, CDR1 SGDLS and CDR2 YYNGEE. The CDR3 protein is CASSVDGNSPLHF. The DNA of the CDR3 is TGTGCCAGCAGCGTAGATGGTAATTCACCCCTCCACTTT.

This clonotype was counted ten times or more. This chain connects TRBV10-3 to TRBJ2-7, with D possibly matching TRBD2 (5 bases). This CDR3 has 13 amino acids. Germline CDR1 is ENHRY and CDR2 is SYGVKD. Trimming took off 6 bases at V and 6 bases at J, with 15 bases between the two ends. The CDR3 nucleotides read TGTGCCATCAGCATTGGAACTCGGGGCGAGCAGTACTTC. Residues: CAISIGTRGEQYF.

This clonotype was observed many times. This CDR3 is CASSLDSQDFRTDTQYF. As DNA, the CDR3 is TGTGCCAGCAGCTTAGATTCGCAGGACTTTCGTACAGATACGCAGTATTTT. This chain joins TRBV7-8 and TRBJ2-3, with a weak D call TRBD2 (5 bases). Germline values: CDR1 SGHVS, CDR2 FQNEAQ. V lost 1 base, J lost 3 bases, and 17 bases lay in between. This CDR3 is 17 amino acids long.

This clonotype has ten or more counts. The chain is built from TRBV6-1 and TRBJ2-2; D is ambiguous. Germline CDR1 reads MNHNS; CDR2 reads SASEGT. V lost 1 base and J 7 bases, leaving 10 bases between the germline ends. The CDR3 consists of 14 residues. For the CDR3, the DNA is TGTGCCAGCAGTGAAGGTTTGGGTTTCGGGGAGCTGTTTTTT. Amino acids: CASSEGLGFGELFF.

Many counts were recorded for this clonotype. The gene calls are TRBV14 and TRBJ2-5; a possible D gene is TRBD1 (5 bases). Trimming stripped 2 bases from V and 5 bases from J, with 15 bases between. CDR3 size: 15 residues. CDR1 is SGHDN, CDR2 FVKESK, per germline. The CDR3 reads CASSQYSGAVETQYF. Here the CDR3 DNA reads TGTGCCAGCAGCCAATATTCTGGGGCTGTGGAGACCCAGTACTTC.

This clonotype has at least ten counts. The chain recombines TRBV5-4 with TRBJ2-7; TRBD1 aligns across 9 bases. V trimming: 9 bases; J trimming: 5 bases; junction bases outside the gene matches: 18. The CDR3 is 16 amino acids. Looked up from germline, CDR1 is SGHNT and CDR2 is YYREEE (reference sequence). The CDR3 is CATGTLNWDREHEQYF. The DNA for the CDR3 is TGTGCCACCGGGACCCTCAATTGGGACAGGGAACACGAGCAGTACTTC.

Concerning this clonotype itself: One end of the junction does not line up with germline, which may come from a read error. CDR3 coding DNA: TGCGCCAGCAGCTTGGACAGGTCCTACGAACAGTACTTC. Translated: CASSLDRSYEQYF. The genes are TRBV5-1 and TRBJ2-7, with D perhaps matching TRBD1 (5 bases). The CDR3 length is 13 residues. In germline, CDR1 is SGHRS, CDR2 YFSETQ.

The table lists this clonotype with a few counts. This chain connects TRBV7-2 to TRBJ2-7, with D possibly being TRBD1 (6 bases). The CDR3 is 16 residues long. V dropped 1 base and J dropped 0 bases, with 13 bases sitting between them. Germline V gene data show CDR1 as SGHTA and CDR2 as FQGNSA. The CDR3 DNA reads TGTGCCAGCAGCTTAGTACCGGACAGTCGCTCCTACGAGCAGTACTTC. This codes for CASSLVPDSRSYEQYF.

This clonotype was counted ten times or more. The chain is built from TRBV7-2 and TRBJ2-7, with 12 bases identical to TRBD1. CDR1 is SGHTA, CDR2 FQGNSA, per germline. This CDR3 contains 16 residues. After removal of 2 bases from V and 7 bases from J, the junction contained 9 bases not matched to a gene. The CDR3 region is CASSLIMGTGGREQYF. As DNA, the CDR3 is TGTGCCAGCAGCTTAATTATGGGGACAGGGGGCAGAGAGCAGTACTTC.

The chain employs TRBV24-1 and TRBJ2-1; D gene unclear. Germline V CDR1 and CDR2: KGHDR, SFDVKD. CDR3 length: 12 amino acids. Trimming stripped 5 bases from V and 10 bases from J, with 11 bases between. The CDR3 reads CATSVIGPEQFF. The CDR3 nucleotides read TGTGCCACCAGTGTTATAGGGCCCGAGCAGTTCTTC.

V gene TRBV15 combines with J gene TRBJ2-1, with 11 positions matching TRBD2. The CDR3 has 15 amino acids. Germline-derived CDR1 and CDR2 are LNHNV and YYDKDF (reference sequence). V lost 4 bases, J lost 2 bases, and 1 base stayed unmatched. The CDR3 sequence: CATSKTSGTYNEQFF. In DNA form, the CDR3 reads TGTGCCACCAGCAAGACTAGCGGGACCTACAATGAGCAGTTCTTC.

This rearrangement joins TRBV7-3 to TRBJ2-1, with D tentatively TRBD2 (6 bases). V lost 0 bases and J lost 0, with 9 bases in between. The CDR3 runs to 16 residues. CDR1 is SGHTA and CDR2 is FQGTGA in the germline V gene. The CDR3, as DNA: TGTGCCAGCAGCTTAACGGCGACTAGCTCCTACAATGAGCAGTTCTTC. Translated: CASSLTATSSYNEQFF.